The 18 T cell receptor beta chains listed next were all sequenced from one sample in a study of T-cell reconstitution after alpha-beta-depleted transplantation in children. Using unique molecular identifiers, the investigators prepared the TCRbeta library. TCRdb recomputed calls from the PCR reads with MiXCR, one row per CDR3 protein. In the table there are hundreds of thousands of distinct CDR3 sequences, over 15% of which are singletons. This sample comprised PBMCs from the stem cell graft donor, obtained from the stem cell graft. The source of these receptors is a human donor who donated a stem cell graft to a child with acute myeloid leukemia.

This clonotype has at least ten counts. The chain recombines TRBV6-6 with TRBJ2-5; 7 bases map to TRBD2. With V trimmed by 7 bases and J by 2 bases, 4 bases remained unmatched. This CDR3 is 13 amino acids long. Germline lookup yields CDR1 MNHNY and CDR2 SVGAGI (reference sequence). The CDR3 spells CASNWGGQETQYF. The CDR3 DNA is TGTGCCAGCAATTGGGGGGGACAAGAGACCCAGTACTTC.

This clonotype was seen many times. The chain couples TRBV5-5 to TRBJ1-6; no definite D call. The V gene's germline CDR1 is SGHKS and CDR2 YYEKEE (reference sequence). Between the trimmed V and J ends, which lost 4 bases and 13 bases, there was a span of 15 bases. This CDR3 region has 13 residues. In DNA, the CDR3 is TGTGCCAGCAGCCCCCCATCTGGGATTCCCCTCCACTTT. It is translated as CASSPPSGIPLHF.

This clonotype has only a few counts. The rearrangement uses TRBV7-2 and TRBJ1-1; possibly TRBD1 for D (6 bases). This CDR3 is built from 15 residues. Trimming stripped 3 bases from V and 1 base from J, with 12 bases between. Germline lookup yields CDR1 SGHTA and CDR2 FQGNSA. CDR3 in DNA: TGTGCCAGCAGCTTCGCGGACAGCGCGAACACTGAAGCTTTCTTT. It specifies CASSFADSANTEAFF.

The CDR3 DNA is TGTGCCAGCAGGGCGGGACTTAACACAGATACGCAGTATTTT. This translates into CASRAGLNTDTQYF. The J gene is TRBJ2-3, the V gene TRBV12-3 or TRBV12-4, with D possibly matching TRBD2 (6 bases). The CDR3 has 14 amino acids. V shed 6 bases and J shed 2 bases, with 12 bases lying between them.

This clonotype was seen repeatedly, ten times or more. This sequence joins TRBV29-1 and TRBJ2-1, with 10 bases matching TRBD2. Per the germline V gene, CDR1 is SQVTM and CDR2 is ANQGSEA. This CDR3 region has 16 residues. The trim removed 7 bases at V and 3 bases at J, leaving 12 bases unmatched. The DNA for the CDR3 is TGCAGCGCTCCCCTTCTTCTAGCGGGAGACTACAATGAGCAGTTCTTC. Amino acids: CSAPLLLAGDYNEQFF.

The rearrangement joins TRBV12-3 or TRBV12-4 to TRBJ2-1, with D possibly being TRBD1 or TRBD2 (5 bases each). This CDR3 contains 15 residues. The germline V and J ends were trimmed by 7 bases and 7 bases, with 20 bases remaining between them. As DNA, the CDR3 is TGTGCCAGCAAAGAGTCCGGGGCTTTTACGAATGAGCAGTTCTTC. Protein: CASKESGAFTNEQFF.

In DNA form, the CDR3 reads TGTGCCAGCAGTTGGGCAGGTCCTGAAAAACTGTTTTTT. Its translation: CASSWAGPEKLFF. The J gene is TRBJ1-4, the V gene TRBV12-3 or TRBV12-4; D uncertain. The CDR3 has 13 amino acids. The V end lost 4 bases, the J end lost 7 bases, and 10 bases lay between the germline ends.

This clonotype has ten or more counts. The genes are TRBV29-1 and TRBJ2-5; 8 bases map to TRBD1. This CDR3 region has 15 residues. Germline V gives CDR1 SQVTM, CDR2 ANQGSEA. Trimming at V came to 6 bases and at J to 0 bases, leaving 9 bases not matched to a gene. Here the CDR3 reads CSVGRTGTYQETQYF. The CDR3 nucleotides are TGCAGCGTCGGACGGACAGGGACCTACCAAGAGACCCAGTACTTC.

This clonotype was observed a few times. This chain connects TRBV7-9 to TRBJ1-4, with 7 bases that match TRBD1. Germline trimming cut 5 bases from V and 3 bases from J; bases unmatched to any gene: 12. Germline V gene lookup returns CDR1 SEHNR and CDR2 FQNEAQ (reference sequence). The CDR3 runs to 17 residues. For the CDR3, the DNA is TGTGCCAGCAGCGCCCGACAGGGCCGACGGGCTAATGAAAAACTGTTTTTT. It yields the protein CASSARQGRRANEKLFF.

The V gene is TRBV28, the J gene TRBJ1-1; D gene ambiguous. V lost 2 bases, J lost 8 bases, and 9 bases lay in between. The CDR3 contains 12 residues. Germline V gives CDR1 MDHEN, CDR2 SYDVKM. The CDR3 region has the DNA TGTGCCAGCAGTTTAAGCTCGTGGGAAGCTTTCTTT. This codes for CASSLSSWEAFF. Full variable domain (rest looked up from reference TRBV28 and TRBJ1-1): DVKVTQSSRYLVKRTGEKVFLECVQDMDHENMFWYRQDPGLGLRLIYFSYDVKMKEKGDIPEGYSVSREKKERFSLILESASTNQTSMYLCASSLSSWEAFFGQGTRLTVV.

This clonotype was detected many times. The chain has TRBV20-1 and TRBJ2-7; D possibly matches TRBD1 or TRBD2 (5 bases each). The germline V gene has CDR1 DFQATT and CDR2 SNEGSKA (reference sequence). This CDR3 is 13 amino acids long. The V and J ends lost 5 bases and 1 base respectively, with 12 bases between them. CDR3 sequence: CSAWDPGSYEQYF. DNA of the CDR3: TGCAGTGCTTGGGACCCAGGATCCTACGAGCAGTACTTC.

This clonotype was observed at least ten times. The V gene is TRBV20-1, the J gene TRBJ2-5, with 8 bases matching TRBD2. Unmatched junction bases numbered 7, after V lost 3 bases and J lost 1 base. Looked up from germline, CDR1 is DFQATT and CDR2 is SNEGSKA (reference sequence). The CDR3 contains 15 residues. CDR3 nucleotides: TGCAGTGCTAGGGACGGACTAGCTATCCAAGAGACCCAGTACTTC. Translated, it gives CSARDGLAIQETQYF.

The chain has TRBV10-3 and TRBJ2-1; TRBD2 agrees at 7 bases. Germline trimming cut 10 bases from V and 4 bases from J; bases unmatched to any gene: 10. Germline CDR1 ENHRY, CDR2 SYGVKD. The CDR3 extends over 14 amino acids. This chain's CDR3 is CATGRGKGYNEQFF. As DNA, the CDR3 is TGTGCCACCGGGCGGGGGAAAGGGTACAATGAGCAGTTCTTC.

This clonotype has only a few counts. The rearrangement links TRBV2 to TRBJ2-7; D is ambiguous. CDR1 and CDR2 (germline): SNHLY, FYNNEI. Trimming took off 2 bases at V and 2 bases at J, with 10 bases between the two ends. CDR3 size: 14 residues. CDR3: CASSELDRAYEQYF. The CDR3 DNA reads as TGTGCCAGCAGTGAATTGGACCGAGCCTACGAGCAGTACTTC.

This clonotype was found many times. CDR3 loop: CASSPPPGRPGYGYTF. Written as DNA, the CDR3 is TGTGCCAGCAGCCCCCCCCCGGGCAGGCCAGGCTATGGCTACACCTTC. This chain uses TRBV7-2 with TRBJ1-2; no reliable D call. This CDR3 spans 16 amino acids. The germline V gene has CDR1 SGHTA and CDR2 FQGNSA. Trimming stripped 5 bases from V and 4 bases from J, with 20 bases between.

This clonotype occurred many times. This sequence joins TRBV9 and TRBJ2-7; the D call may be TRBD1 or TRBD2 (5 bases each). Germline values: CDR1 SGDLS, CDR2 YYNGEE. V was pared by 0 bases and J by 0 bases, with 10 bases between. CDR3 length: 15 amino acids. The CDR3 bases are TGTGCCAGCAGCGTAGGTGGGGACGGCTCCTACGAGCAGTACTTC. Residues: CASSVGGDGSYEQYF. The full variable domain, rest sourced from reference TRBV9 and TRBJ2-7, is DSGVTQTPKHLITATGQRVTLRCSPRSGDLSVYWYQQSLDQGLQFLIQYYNGEERAKGNILERFSAQQFPDLHSELNLSSLELGDSALYFCASSVGGDGSYEQYFGPGTRLTVT.

The chain joins TRBV7-9 to TRBJ2-2; no clear D gene. This CDR3 has 11 residues. V shed 3 bases and J shed 10 bases, with 6 bases lying between them. Germline V CDR1 and CDR2: SEHNR, FQNEAQ (reference sequence). CDR3 in DNA: TGTGCCAGCAGCTTTCAGGTGGAGCTGTTTTTT. It is translated as CASSFQVELFF. The full variable domain, completed using reference TRBV7-9 and TRBJ2-2, is DTGVSQNPRHKITKRGQNVTFRCDPISEHNRLYWYRQTLGQGPEFLTYFQNEAQLEKSRLLSDRFSAERPKGSFSTLEIQRTEQGDSAMYLCASSFQVELFFGEGSRLTVL.

A word on this clonotype: A read error may explain this, as a much larger clone is one base away. The V gene is TRBV29-1, the J gene TRBJ2-7, with TRBD1 matching over 8 bases. J gave up 3 bases and V 4 bases, and 5 bases lay outside the gene matches. Germline assignment: CDR1 SQVTM and CDR2 ANQGSEA. The CDR3 runs to 13 residues. In nucleotides, the CDR3 is TGCAGCGTTGCGGGACAGGCGATCTACGAGCAGTACTTC. It is translated as CSVAGQAIYEQYF.